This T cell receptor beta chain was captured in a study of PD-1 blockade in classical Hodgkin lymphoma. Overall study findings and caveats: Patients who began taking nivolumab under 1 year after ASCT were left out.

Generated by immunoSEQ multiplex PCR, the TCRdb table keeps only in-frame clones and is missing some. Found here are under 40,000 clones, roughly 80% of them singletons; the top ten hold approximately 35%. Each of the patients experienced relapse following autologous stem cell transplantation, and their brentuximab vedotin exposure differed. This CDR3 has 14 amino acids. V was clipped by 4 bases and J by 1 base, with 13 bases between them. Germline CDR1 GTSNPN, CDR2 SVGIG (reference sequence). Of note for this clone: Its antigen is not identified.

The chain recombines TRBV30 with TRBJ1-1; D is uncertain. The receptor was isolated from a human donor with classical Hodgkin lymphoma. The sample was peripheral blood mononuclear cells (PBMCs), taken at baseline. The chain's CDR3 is CAWTPGGPNTEAFF. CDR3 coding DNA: TGTGCCTGGACCCCCGGAGGACCGAACACTGAAGCTTTCTTT.